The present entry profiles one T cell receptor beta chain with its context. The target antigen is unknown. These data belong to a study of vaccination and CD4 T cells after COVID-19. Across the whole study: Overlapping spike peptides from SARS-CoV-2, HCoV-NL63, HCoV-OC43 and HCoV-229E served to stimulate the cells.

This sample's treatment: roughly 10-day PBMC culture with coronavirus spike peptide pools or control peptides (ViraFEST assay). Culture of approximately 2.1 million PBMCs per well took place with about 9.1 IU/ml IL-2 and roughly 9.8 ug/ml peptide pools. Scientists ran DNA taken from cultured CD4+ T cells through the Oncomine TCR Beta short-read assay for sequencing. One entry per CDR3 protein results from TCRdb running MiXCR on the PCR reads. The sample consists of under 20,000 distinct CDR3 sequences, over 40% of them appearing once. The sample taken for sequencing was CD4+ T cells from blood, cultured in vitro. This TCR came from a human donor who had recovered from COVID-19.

CDR3 residues: CSARNNRGNQPQHF. The CDR3 DNA is TGCAGTGCTAGGAACAACCGGGGAAATCAGCCCCAGCATTTT. V is TRBV20-1 and J is TRBJ1-5; no clear D. This CDR3 spans 14 amino acids. Germline V gives CDR1 DFQATT, CDR2 SNEGSKA (reference sequence). Trimming stripped 3 bases from V and 4 bases from J, with 13 bases between.